The 3 T cell receptor beta chains given below trace back to one sample, sequenced in a study of identical twins (TCRdb year 2016). Libraries were prepared through 5' RACE. The instrument given in TCRdb is Illumina HiSeq 2000. The public reads were quality trimmed at Q25 with fastp and then assembled into clones with MiXCR by TCRdb, keeping productive beta chains. All rows with the same CDR3 protein become a single entry with the most common DNA and genes. The sample includes about 240,000 distinct CDR3 sequences, with roughly 7.5% observed a single time. The ten most abundant clones make up less than 6.5% of the sample. The same data also went into a second study, on yellow fever vaccine responses in identical twins.

The sequencing input was CD8+ T cells sorted from blood. These receptors originate from a woman in her late teens or twenties in good health.

The rearrangement links TRBV10-2 to TRBJ2-7; the D is unclear. CDR1 and CDR2 from the germline V gene are WSHSY and SAAADI. The ends were cut back, 3 bases at V and 2 bases at J, with 5 bases in the middle. The CDR3 contains 12 residues. The CDR3 loop reads CASSDTAYEQYV. Here the CDR3 DNA reads TGCGCCAGCAGTGATACCGCCTACGAGCAGTACGTC.

V is TRBV3-1 and J is TRBJ2-5; D tentatively fits TRBD1 or TRBD2 (6 bases each). V was trimmed by 0 bases and J by 5 bases, leaving 13 bases between them. The CDR3 is 15 amino acids. CDR1 and CDR2 (germline): LGHDT, YNNKEL (reference sequence). CDR3 region: CASSQETGRQETQYF. The CDR3 nucleotides read TGTGCCAGCAGCCAAGAAACAGGGAGGCAGGAGACCCAGTACTTC.

Only a few counts were recorded for this clonotype. The CDR3 spells CASSGQGVYEQYV. In nucleotides, the CDR3 is TGTGCCAGCAGTGGACAGGGAGTTTACGAGCAGTACGTC. The chain joins TRBV28 to TRBJ2-7, with 8 bases lining up with TRBD1. The CDR3 is 13 amino acids. With 5 bases clipped from V and 4 bases from J, the junction kept 4 bases outside the gene matches. CDR1 and CDR2 from the germline V gene are MDHEN and SYDVKM.